This TCR beta chain was retrieved from a study of shared clonotypes between healthy human individuals. The CDR3 has 15 amino acids. The germline gives CDR1 MNHNS, CDR2 SASEGT. J lost 5 bases, V lost 7 bases, and 13 bases had no gene match. Ten immunoSEQ deep assay plates were used to sequence unsorted PBMC DNA. Per the original methods: Filtering differed, since immunoSEQ gave only junction sequences and no quality scores. Only in-frame clones appear in the TCRdb table, and some are missing; sequencing was by immunoSEQ multiplex PCR. V, J and clone size are taken as reported in that table, and D and trimming were inferred from the DNA itself. The sample contains around 440,000 clones, 60% to 80% of which appear only once. All donors were healthy HIV-negative adults lacking recent acute infections or vaccinations. The donor cohort consisted entirely of Caucasian adults residing in Nashville, Tennessee.

This receptor was taken from a woman in her thirties or forties in good health. Some clones in this sample may be carry-over from other donors' samples. The chain links TRBV6-1 to TRBJ2-7; 8 positions match TRBD1. The sequenced sample was PBMCs. As DNA, the CDR3 is TGTGCCAGCACCACGACCAGGGGGCTGCGGGACGAGCAGTACTTC. Translation gives CASTTTRGLRDEQYF.